The 18 T cell receptor beta chains below were found in one sample sequenced in a study of identical twins. MiXCR was run by TCRdb on the 5' RACE reads, yielding one entry per CDR3 protein. The sample shows about 920,000 distinct CDR3 sequences, roughly 12% of them seen only once. These sequences were also reported in another study, on yellow fever vaccine responses in identical twins.

The sequenced sample was PBMCs. These receptors were obtained from a woman aged 18 to 35 in good health.

The chain combines TRBV6-5 with TRBJ1-1; D uncertain. V was trimmed by 7 bases and J by 4 bases, leaving 10 bases between them. CDR3 size: 12 residues. Germline-derived CDR1 and CDR2 are MNHEY and SVGAGI. For the CDR3, the DNA is TGTGCCAGCAACCACCTGGGCACTGAAGCTTTCTTT. It codes for CASNHLGTEAFF.

V and J are TRBV5-6 and TRBJ2-7, with a tentative D call TRBD1 (5 bases). Germline loops: CDR1 SGHDT, CDR2 YYEEEE. Trimming left V 0 bases short and J 7 bases short, with 17 bases between. The CDR3 sequence is 15 residues long. The DNA for the CDR3 is TGTGCCAGCAGCTTGGCTCACCAGGGTTTCTGGGAGCAGTACTTC. It specifies CASSLAHQGFWEQYF.

The rearrangement uses TRBV5-1 and TRBJ1-6; D may be TRBD1 (5 bases). V lost 0 bases, J lost 5 bases, and 12 bases lay in between. This CDR3 comprises 16 residues. Germline V gene data show CDR1 as SGHRS and CDR2 as YFSETQ. The CDR3 DNA sequence: TGCGCCAGCAGCTTGGGAGCCGGGGCTGATAATTCACCCCTCCACTTT. It encodes CASSLGAGADNSPLHF.

This clonotype was seen more than once but under ten times. The V call is TRBV3-1, the J call TRBJ2-3; weak D call: TRBD2 (6 bases). Germline CDR1 is LGHDT and CDR2 is YNNKEL (reference sequence). This CDR3 has 13 residues. V was pared by 5 bases and J by 4 bases, with 10 bases between. CDR3 in amino acids: CASSWDFSDTQYF. In DNA, the CDR3 is TGTGCCAGCAGCTGGGACTTTTCAGATACGCAGTATTTT.

This clonotype was counted between two and nine times. The gene calls are TRBV7-9 and TRBJ2-7; 9 bases align to TRBD2. J gave up 3 bases and V 5 bases, and 8 bases lay outside the gene matches. The V gene's germline CDR1 is SEHNR and CDR2 FQNEAQ (reference sequence). This CDR3 comprises 15 residues. The DNA for the CDR3 is TGTGCCAGCAGCGCAGCTAGCGGGATTATCTACGAGCAGTACTTC. Translated, it gives CASSAASGIIYEQYF.

This clonotype was observed at least ten times. V and J are TRBV10-3 and TRBJ1-1, with TRBD1 identical over 7 bases. With V trimmed by 6 bases and J by 1 base, 5 bases remained unmatched. The CDR3 spans 14 residues. Per the germline V gene, CDR1 is ENHRY and CDR2 is SYGVKD. Here the CDR3 DNA reads TGTGCCATCAGCCAGACAGGGCAGAACACTGAAGCTTTCTTT. This translates into CAISQTGQNTEAFF.

At least ten counts were recorded for this clonotype. The chain employs TRBV3-1 and TRBJ2-3; tentative D call: TRBD2 (5 bases). Trimming shortened V by 3 bases and J by 0 bases, and 13 bases separated the two germline ends. The length of the CDR3 is 16 residues. Germline-derived CDR1 and CDR2 are LGHDT and YNNKEL (reference sequence). The CDR3: CASSHGVGVSTDTQYF. Written as DNA, the CDR3 is TGTGCCAGCAGCCACGGCGTCGGGGTTAGCACAGATACGCAGTATTTT.

The J gene is TRBJ2-3, the V gene TRBV7-8, with D perhaps TRBD1 or TRBD2 (5 bases each). V was shortened by 5 bases and J by 2 bases, with 17 bases between the two germline ends. Germline CDR1 reads SGHVS; CDR2 reads FQNEAQ. There are 16 residues in the CDR3. The CDR3 reads CASSLKGPVVTDTQYF. CDR3 in DNA: TGTGCCAGCAGCCTAAAGGGACCTGTGGTCACAGATACGCAGTATTTT.

The rearrangement joins TRBV7-9 to TRBJ2-7; D might be TRBD2 (6 bases). The CDR3 has 17 residues. The V gene lost 5 bases and the J gene lost 4 bases, with 24 bases spanning the gap. In germline, CDR1 is SEHNR, CDR2 FQNEAQ (reference sequence). The CDR3 DNA sequence: TGTGCCAGCAGCGAACTCCCGGGAGCCGGAGGGGCTTACGAGCAGTACGTC. The encoded protein is CASSELPGAGGAYEQYV.

This clonotype was counted ten times or more. The V and J genes are TRBV27 and TRBJ1-4; D uncertain. The CDR3 consists of 14 residues. In germline, CDR1 is MNHEY, CDR2 SMNVEV (reference sequence). Trimming cost V 7 bases and J 8 bases, with 17 bases left between them. The CDR3 loop is CASKGLTGGEKLFF. The CDR3, as DNA: TGTGCCAGCAAAGGACTCACCGGTGGGGAAAAACTGTTTTTT.

This chain links TRBV5-1 with TRBJ2-3; 7 bases map to TRBD2. Germline assignment: CDR1 SGHRS and CDR2 YFSETQ. With V trimmed by 2 bases and J by 3 bases, 6 bases remained unmatched. This CDR3 contains 15 residues. The CDR3 bases are TGCGCCAGCAGCTTCAATCCACTAGCGACAGATACGCAGTATTTT. Translation: CASSFNPLATDTQYF.

This chain joins TRBV19 and TRBJ1-2; D may be TRBD1 (5 bases). Looked up from germline, CDR1 is LNHDA and CDR2 is SQIVND (reference sequence). The CDR3 contains 14 residues. V was trimmed by 3 bases and J by 7 bases, leaving 15 bases between them. The CDR3 sequence: CASSIRGTPFGYTF. CDR3 nucleotides: TGTGCCAGTAGTATTCGAGGGACCCCTTTTGGCTACACCTTC.

This clonotype was observed a few times. This sequence joins TRBV15 and TRBJ1-1; tentative D call: TRBD1 (5 bases). Germline V gene lookup returns CDR1 LNHNV and CDR2 YYDKDF (reference sequence). The length of the CDR3 is 13 residues. V lost 0 bases, J lost 8 bases, and 10 bases lay in between. As DNA, the CDR3 is TGTGCCACCAGCAGAGAAGGGGCAGGGGAAGCTTTCTTT. Translating gives CATSREGAGEAFF.

As for this clonotype: The germline gene is not matched at one end of the junction; a read error may be the cause. The chain couples TRBV10-3 to TRBJ2-1; D gene unclear. Germline values: CDR1 ENHRY, CDR2 SYGVKD. The CDR3 has 12 residues. DNA for the CDR3: TGTGCCATCAGTGAAGACAAGGCCCCACTGGTCTTC. Its protein product is CAISEDKAPLVF.

The chain joins TRBV20-1 to TRBJ2-3; 14 nucleotides line up with TRBD2. Germline CDR1 is DFQATT and CDR2 is SNEGSKA (reference sequence). Trimming removed 5 bases from V and 7 bases from J; junction bases left unmatched: 5. The CDR3 length is 14 residues. Here the CDR3 DNA reads TGCAGTGCTGCTAGGACTAGCGGGGGGAATACGCAGTATTTT. Translated, it gives CSAARTSGGNTQYF.

The chain links TRBV11-1 to TRBJ2-7, with 7 bases identical to TRBD2. Germline V lookup: CDR1 SGHAT, CDR2 FQDESV (reference sequence). After removal of 6 bases from V and 2 bases from J, the junction contained 19 bases not matched to a gene. CDR3 size: 18 residues. The DNA for the CDR3 is TGTGCCAGCAGAGCCAGAATAGGGGCGGGAGAGCCCACCTACGAGCAGTACTTC. It translates to CASRARIGAGEPTYEQYF.

The chain employs TRBV11-2 and TRBJ1-6, with a tentative D call TRBD1 (5 bases). The CDR3 consists of 15 residues. The V and J ends lost 1 base and 9 bases respectively, with 13 bases between them. Germline values: CDR1 SGHAT, CDR2 FQNNGV. The CDR3 nucleotides are TGTGCCAGCAGCTTAGCTGGGGACGACTCTTCACCCCTCCACTTT. Protein: CASSLAGDDSSPLHF.

The chain carries TRBV5-5 and TRBJ2-7; a weak D match, TRBD1 (6 bases). This CDR3 contains 13 residues. V lost 3 bases, J lost 2 bases, and 9 bases lay in between. The germline V gene has CDR1 SGHKS and CDR2 YYEKEE (reference sequence). This CDR3 reads CASSSRQAYEQYF. CDR3 DNA: TGTGCCAGCAGCTCCCGACAGGCCTACGAGCAGTACTTC.